Presented here are 8 T cell receptor beta chains from one specimen sequenced in a study of blood T cell repertoires in COVID-19. Generated by immunoSEQ multiplex PCR, the TCRdb table keeps only in-frame clones and is missing some. The table lists more than 150,000 clones, around 86% of them singletons. The sample was peripheral blood. The receptors were gathered from a woman aged 40 to 55 with acute or convalescent COVID-19.

J is TRBJ2-7 and V is TRBV12-3 or TRBV12-4, with D hard to call. This CDR3 has 13 amino acids. V was clipped by 6 bases and J by 0 bases, with 9 bases between them. CDR3 residues: CASRGTNSYEQYF. For the CDR3, the DNA is TGTGCCAGCAGGGGTACTAACTCCTACGAGCAGTACTTC.

This clone was seen just once. The chain links TRBV5-1 to TRBJ1-1; 9 bases map to TRBD1. This CDR3 contains 15 residues. V trimming: 4 bases; J trimming: 4 bases; junction bases outside the gene matches: 8. CDR1 and CDR2 (germline): SGHRS, YFSETQ. This chain's CDR3 is CASSTQGAGSTEAFF. The DNA of the CDR3 is TGCGCCAGCAGCACACAGGGGGCTGGGAGCACTGAAGCTTTCTTT.

This clone was seen more than once but under ten times. The sample contains more than one DNA sequence encoding this CDR3. The chain joins TRBV12-3 or TRBV12-4 to TRBJ1-1; 7 positions match TRBD1. This CDR3 comprises 13 residues. The V gene end was trimmed by 6 bases and the J gene end by 0 bases; junction bases not matched to a gene: 1. The CDR3 coding sequence is TGTGCCAGCAGAGACAGGGTGAACACTGAAGCTTTCTTT. It yields the protein CASRDRVNTEAFF.

The chain links TRBV4-2 to TRBJ2-7, with D tentatively TRBD2 (5 bases). In germline, CDR1 is LGHNA, CDR2 YNFKEQ. The length of the CDR3 is 16 residues. The V end lost 3 bases, the J end lost 6 bases, and 21 bases lay between the germline ends. This chain's CDR3 is CASSHRGWDFRGEQYF. The CDR3 DNA reads as TGTGCCAGCAGCCATCGGGGATGGGATTTTCGGGGCGAGCAGTACTTC.

V is TRBV3-1 (or the pseudogene TRBV3-2) and J is TRBJ1-1; TRBD1 aligns across 10 bases. Germline V gene lookup returns CDR1 LGHDT and CDR2 YNNKEL (reference sequence). This CDR3 has 14 residues. V lost 0 bases and J lost 7; bases outside the gene matches: 2. CDR3 region: CASSQDDRGLEAFF. Written as DNA, the CDR3 is TGTGCCAGCAGCCAAGACGACAGGGGGCTTGAAGCTTTCTTT.

The chain is built from TRBV28 and TRBJ1-5; 7 nucleotides match TRBD1. Trimming took 4 bases from V and 2 from J; bases not matched to a gene: 5. CDR3 length: 15 amino acids. CDR1 is MDHEN, CDR2 SYDVKM, per germline. CDR3 region: CASSYDREGNQPQHF. CDR3 DNA sequence: TGTGCCAGCAGTTACGACAGGGAGGGCAATCAGCCCCAGCATTTT.

This chain connects TRBV30 to TRBJ1-2; tentatively, D is TRBD1 (5 bases). CDR1 is GTSNPN, CDR2 SVGIG, per germline (reference sequence). Trimming left V 4 bases short and J 3 bases short, with 12 bases between. CDR3 size: 13 residues. CDR3 region: CAWTLDSYYGYTF. DNA of the CDR3: TGTGCCTGGACCCTTGACAGTTACTATGGCTACACCTTC.

In this sample, this clone turned up once. The chain employs TRBV29-1 and TRBJ1-4; TRBD1 might be the D (5 bases). CDR1 SQVTM and CDR2 ANQGSEA come from the germline V gene. The CDR3 has 16 amino acids. The V end was cut by 7 bases, the J end by 8 bases, with 26 bases between. CDR3 in DNA: TGCAGCGCTGTCCTCTGGACAACTAACGTAGGGGAAAAACTGTTTTTT. Translated, it gives CSAVLWTTNVGEKLFF.